Each of the 29 T cell receptor beta chains below was sequenced from the same sample in a study of regulatory T cells in long-lasting Graves disease. Time point noted: newly diagnosed GD, antithyroid drugs for less than 3 months. The TCR library was made from RNA extracted from PBMCs. According to the study, TCR beta libraries were built with iRepertoire HTBI primers and CDR3-region Arm-PCR. Using its own MiXCR run on the multiplex PCR reads, TCRdb lists one record per CDR3 protein. The table includes approximately 360,000 distinct CDR3 sequences, around 11% detected once. The sample also formed part of further work on T cells in Graves' hyperthyroidism and ophthalmopathy.

The starting material was peripheral blood mononuclear cells (PBMCs), obtained at new diagnosis, from a patient treated with antithyroid drugs. These receptors all stem from a woman in her late teens or twenties with Graves disease.

This clonotype has ten or more counts. This chain joins TRBV12-3 or TRBV12-4 and TRBJ1-5; D is undetermined. Trimming pared 7 bases from V and 7 bases from J, leaving 17 bases between. This CDR3 contains 14 residues. The CDR3 DNA reads TGTGCCAGCACTACCGGGCTTCCTGGGCAGCCCCAGCATTTT. Amino acid sequence: CASTTGLPGQPQHF.

The chain combines TRBV6-2 or TRBV6-3 with TRBJ2-1; 10 bases align to TRBD2. There are 15 residues in the CDR3. Germline trimming cut 2 bases from V and 4 bases from J; bases unmatched to any gene: 2. Per the germline V gene, CDR1 is MNHEY and CDR2 is SVGEGT. CDR3 nucleotide sequence: TGTGCCAGCAGTTACGTAGCGGGAGGTTACAATGAGCAGTTCTTC. As protein: CASSYVAGGYNEQFF.

This clonotype has more than one count but fewer than ten. The chain uses TRBV20-1 and TRBJ2-3; TRBD2 matches 14 bases. This CDR3 spans 15 amino acids. The trim removed 5 bases at V and 7 bases at J, leaving 8 bases unmatched. The germline CDR1 and CDR2 sequences are DFQATT and SNEGSKA (reference sequence). CDR3 loop: CSASTSGGAYNTQYF. The CDR3, as DNA: TGCAGTGCTTCGACTAGCGGGGGGGCCTATAATACGCAGTATTTT.

The chain combines TRBV4-1 with TRBJ1-5; D is unclear. V shed 3 bases and J shed 0 bases, with 12 bases lying between them. There are 16 residues in the CDR3. In germline, CDR1 is MGHRA, CDR2 YSYEKL. The CDR3 DNA reads TGCGCCAGCAGCCATGGCCGTACAGATAGCAATCAGCCCCAGCATTTT. Amino acid sequence: CASSHGRTDSNQPQHF.

This clonotype appeared many times. J is TRBJ1-1 and V is TRBV28; TRBD1 matches 9 bases. This CDR3 is built from 13 residues. V dropped 9 bases and J dropped 5; count of bases not matched to a gene: 7. CDR1 and CDR2 from the germline V gene are MDHEN and SYDVKM. Written as DNA, the CDR3 is TGTGCCAGTCTTACAGGGGGCTATACTGAAGCTTTCTTT. Translation: CASLTGGYTEAFF.

In its sample, this clonotype was seen once. The chain combines TRBV2 with TRBJ2-1, with 10 bases lining up with TRBD2. J gave up 7 bases and V 6 bases, and 9 bases lay outside the gene matches. In germline, CDR1 is SNHLY, CDR2 FYNNEI. The CDR3 loop spans 15 amino acids. The CDR3 sequence: CASRPGLALRNEQFF. Here the CDR3 DNA reads TGTGCCAGCAGACCGGGACTAGCGCTAAGGAATGAGCAGTTCTTC.

Many counts were recorded for this clonotype. The V call is TRBV7-2, the J call TRBJ2-5, with TRBD2 matching over 8 bases. Trimming cost V 5 bases and J 5 bases; bases outside gene matches: 10. Germline V CDR1 and CDR2: SGHTA, FQGNSA. The CDR3 length is 15 residues. CDR3 DNA sequence: TGTGCCAGCAGCACCGAGCGGGAGCCGGGGGAGACCCAGTACTTC. It codes for CASSTEREPGETQYF.

At least ten counts were recorded for this clonotype. The gene calls are TRBV6-1 and TRBJ2-3; 7 nucleotides agree with TRBD2. V gave up 6 bases and J gave up 0 bases; unmatched junction bases: 9. Germline CDR1 MNHNS, CDR2 SASEGT. This CDR3 spans 16 amino acids. This chain's CDR3 is CASRSTGGGSTDTQYF. The DNA of the CDR3 is TGTGCCAGCAGGTCCACTGGCGGGGGTAGCACAGATACGCAGTATTTT.

This clonotype occurred many times. The rearrangement joins TRBV28 to TRBJ2-7; TRBD1 might be the D (5 bases). V lost 2 bases and J 0 bases, leaving 11 bases between the germline ends. The CDR3 has 15 residues. The germline V gene has CDR1 MDHEN and CDR2 SYDVKM. CDR3 in DNA: TGTGCCAGCAGTTTAGACAGAGAAGCCTCCTACGAGCAGTACTTC. It codes for CASSLDREASYEQYF.

V gene TRBV13 combines with J gene TRBJ2-2; 7 nucleotides line up with TRBD2. The CDR3 loop spans 16 amino acids. The V gene end was trimmed by 2 bases and the J gene end by 4 bases; junction bases not matched to a gene: 7. CDR1 PRHDT and CDR2 FYEKMQ come from the germline V gene (reference sequence). CDR3 coding DNA: TGTGCCAGCAGCTTATACCGGGGGAGGGCCACCGGGGAGCTGTTTTTT. Protein product: CASSLYRGRATGELFF.

The rearrangement links TRBV15 to TRBJ2-1, with TRBD2 matching over 9 bases. V lost 2 bases, J lost 8 bases, and 13 bases stayed unmatched. CDR3 length: 17 amino acids. The V gene's germline CDR1 is LNHNV and CDR2 YYDKDF (reference sequence). The CDR3 loop reads CATSRPEGNSGSDEQFF. CDR3 nucleotide sequence: TGTGCCACCAGCAGACCCGAGGGGAATAGCGGGAGTGATGAGCAGTTCTTC. The full variable domain, its missing parts supplied by reference TRBV15 and TRBJ2-1, is DAMVIQNPRYQVTQFGKPVTLSCSQTLNHNVMYWYQQKSSQAPKLLFHYYDKDFNNEADTPDNFQSRRPNTSFCFLDIRSPGLGDTAMYLCATSRPEGNSGSDEQFFGPGTRLTVL.

The chain is built from TRBV30 and TRBJ2-5; perhaps D is TRBD1 or TRBD2 (5 bases each). The CDR3 is 13 residues long. V gave up 5 bases and J gave up 7 bases, with 17 bases separating them. Germline CDR1 and CDR2: GTSNPN and SVGIG (reference sequence). CDR3 nucleotide sequence: TGTGCCTGGGTGGGACCGACAAGGGGGACCCAGTACTTC. This translates into CAWVGPTRGTQYF.

This clonotype was observed a handful of times. The chain uses TRBV10-3 and TRBJ2-1; D might be TRBD1 (6 bases). V lost 9 bases and J 8 bases, leaving 20 bases between the germline ends. CDR1 ENHRY and CDR2 SYGVKD come from the germline V gene. CDR3 length equals 14 residues. The CDR3 coding sequence is TGTGCCATTCAGGGGATGAGGAGTGACTATGAGCAGTTCTTC. This codes for CAIQGMRSDYEQFF.

The table lists this clonotype with many counts. The chain joins TRBV6-2 or TRBV6-3 to TRBJ2-3; weak D call: TRBD1 (6 bases). The CDR3 runs 16 residues. Trimming took off 6 bases at V and 2 bases at J, with 18 bases between the two ends. The germline gives CDR1 MNHEY, CDR2 SVGEGT. As DNA, the CDR3 is TGTGCCAGCAGGGGACGGACAGCGCTTGCCACAGATACGCAGTATTTT. Protein product: CASRGRTALATDTQYF.

In the case of this clonotype: Without the conserved terminal phenylalanine or tryptophan, this CDR3 likely stems from a read error. The CDR3 loop reads CASSQGDRLDNEQFL. The CDR3 DNA reads as TGCGCCAGCAGCCAAGGGGATCGACTCGACAATGAGCAGTTCCTC. The chain recombines TRBV4-3 with TRBJ2-1; D gene ambiguous. Germline V CDR1 and CDR2: LGHNA, YSLEER. V lost 1 base and J 5 bases, leaving 12 bases between the germline ends. The CDR3 length is 15 residues.

The sample holds a few counts of this clonotype. V gene TRBV29-1 combines with J gene TRBJ2-1; TRBD2 matches at 9 bases. The ends lost 2 bases at V and 2 bases at J; junction bases unmatched: 1. CDR3 length equals 14 residues. Germline V gene data show CDR1 as SQVTM and CDR2 as ANQGSEA. As DNA, the CDR3 is TGCAGCGTTGAACTAGCGGGGCCCTACAATGAGCAGTTCTTC. Its translation: CSVELAGPYNEQFF.

This clonotype was counted ten times or more. The chain couples TRBV6-1 to TRBJ2-5; TRBD1 aligns across 7 bases. Germline values: CDR1 MNHNS, CDR2 SASEGT. V lost 5 bases and J lost 5; bases outside the gene matches: 11. The CDR3 spans 15 residues. CDR3 region: CASSTIQGYRETQYF. CDR3 nucleotide sequence: TGTGCCAGCAGTACAATACAGGGGTATCGTGAGACCCAGTACTTC.

This clonotype was counted ten times or more. This chain connects TRBV7-8 to TRBJ1-3, with D possibly matching TRBD1 (6 bases). V was pared by 0 bases and J by 0 bases, with 15 bases between. The CDR3 contains 18 residues. Per germline, CDR1 SGHVS and CDR2 FQNEAQ. CDR3 coding DNA: TGTGCCAGCAGCTTAGCGGGTAGCGCGGACAGCTCTGGAAACACCATATATTTT. It translates to CASSLAGSADSSGNTIYF.

This clonotype occurred many times. The rearrangement joins TRBV6-1 to TRBJ2-2, with D unclear. With 7 bases removed from V and 3 bases from J, the gap between germline ends came to 15 bases. The germline V gene has CDR1 MNHNS and CDR2 SASEGT. The CDR3 loop spans 15 amino acids. CDR3 region: CASKGGQIYTGELFF. The DNA for the CDR3 is TGTGCCAGCAAGGGTGGCCAGATATACACCGGGGAGCTGTTTTTT.

This clonotype was picked up many times. In DNA form, the CDR3 reads TGTGCCATCAGCGACGGCGGAGGAGGGATCAATTCACCCCTCCACTTT. Translated, it gives CAISDGGGGINSPLHF. The chain recombines TRBV10-3 with TRBJ1-6, with unresolved D. Looked up from germline, CDR1 is ENHRY and CDR2 is SYGVKD. Trimming removed 6 bases at V and 7 bases at J, with 19 bases between. This CDR3 has 16 amino acids.

This clonotype was picked up many times. The chain couples TRBV28 to TRBJ2-1; 11 bases are a match to TRBD1. The J segment lost 10 bases and the V segment lost 7 bases, leaving 12 bases of the junction unmatched. CDR3 size: 15 residues. The germline CDR1 and CDR2 sequences are MDHEN and SYDVKM. The CDR3 sequence is CASTWGTGGLLEQFF. The CDR3 nucleotides are TGTGCCAGCACTTGGGGGACAGGGGGATTGTTGGAGCAGTTCTTC.

Ten or more counts support this clonotype. The V and J genes are TRBV20-1 and TRBJ1-2; D gene unclear. There are 13 residues in the CDR3. The germline V gene encodes CDR1 DFQATT and CDR2 SNEGSKA (reference sequence). The V and J ends lost 6 bases and 4 bases respectively, with 15 bases between them. CDR3 DNA sequence: TGCAGTGCCGCGACTGCGGTAGTCTATGGCTACACCTTC. Translated: CSAATAVVYGYTF.

The sample holds a few counts of this clonotype. The rearrangement uses TRBV6-2 or TRBV6-3 and TRBJ1-5; D unresolved. Germline CDR1 reads MNHEY; CDR2 reads SVGEGT. Between the trimmed V and J ends, which lost 8 bases and 1 base, there was a span of 12 bases. The CDR3 extends over 14 amino acids. The CDR3 sequence is CASVWGSSNQPQHF. DNA of the CDR3: TGTGCCAGCGTATGGGGTTCGAGCAATCAGCCCCAGCATTTT.

This clonotype was seen only a few times. This chain links TRBV4-1 with TRBJ2-6; weak D call: TRBD1 (5 bases). The V gene's germline CDR1 is MGHRA and CDR2 YSYEKL. This CDR3 has 19 amino acids. The V end lost 1 base, the J end lost 0 bases, and 16 bases lay between the germline ends. CDR3 sequence reads: CASSQVTLDRLSGANVLTF. The CDR3 nucleotides read TGCGCCAGCAGCCAAGTTACATTAGACAGACTCTCTGGGGCCAACGTCCTGACTTTC.

The V call is TRBV24-1, the J call TRBJ2-1, with 10 bases that match TRBD2. This CDR3 has 16 amino acids. Germline CDR1 and CDR2: KGHDR and SFDVKD. The V gene end was trimmed by 1 base and the J gene end by 5 bases; junction bases not matched to a gene: 4. The CDR3 coding sequence is TGTGCCACCAGTGATTTTGGACTAGCGGAGCACAATGAGCAGTTCTTC. Translation: CATSDFGLAEHNEQFF.

In its sample, this clonotype was seen many times. This chain uses TRBV27 with TRBJ2-4, with 11 nucleotides matching TRBD2. The CDR3 length is 15 residues. CDR1 and CDR2 from the germline V gene are MNHEY and SMNVEV (reference sequence). J lost 7 bases, V lost 2 bases, and 4 bases had no gene match. The CDR3 region is CASSLVLAGGNIQYF. CDR3 in DNA: TGTGCCAGCAGTTTAGTCCTAGCGGGGGGTAACATTCAGTACTTC.

The sample holds many counts of this clonotype. V is TRBV30 and J is TRBJ2-7; possibly TRBD2 for D (6 bases). Trimming cost V 4 bases and J 3 bases, with 13 bases left between them. Germline CDR1 reads GTSNPN; CDR2 reads SVGIG (reference sequence). The CDR3 is 13 amino acids. CDR3 in amino acids: CAWTWGDGYEQYF. CDR3 nucleotides: TGTGCCTGGACCTGGGGGGACGGCTACGAGCAGTACTTC. Using reference TRBV30 and TRBJ2-7 for the parts outside the CDR3, the full variable domain is SQTIHQWPATLVQPVGSPLSLECTVEGTSNPNLYWYRQAAGRGLQLLFYSVGIGQISSEVPQNLSASRPQDRQFILSSKKLLLSDSGFYLCAWTWGDGYEQYFGPGTRLTVT.

This clonotype was seen a handful of times. V and J are TRBV19 and TRBJ1-5, with TRBD1 matching over 8 bases. The CDR3 sequence is 16 residues long. Germline V gene data show CDR1 as LNHDA and CDR2 as SQIVND (reference sequence). V shed 10 bases, J shed 4 bases, and the junction held 15 bases outside the gene matches. The CDR3 DNA reads TGTGCCATTACAGGGGGGACTGAGCTAACTAATCAGCCCCAGCATTTT. Residues: CAITGGTELTNQPQHF.

As to this clonotype: Just one base apart from a much larger clone, this may be a read error. V and J are TRBV18 and TRBJ1-2, with unresolved D. The CDR3 contains 15 residues. Germline CDR1 KGHSH, CDR2 LQKENI. V lost 2 bases and J lost 0, with 10 bases in between. CDR3 in amino acids: CASSPDTGTNYGYTF. As DNA, the CDR3 is TGTGCCAGCTCACCAGACACTGGAACTAACTATGGCTACACCTTC.